Here is one T cell receptor (beta chain) with its context. Its antigen is not identified. Reverse transcription of all isolated RNA meant that expressed TCRB transcripts were sequenced. Only in-frame clones appear in the TCRdb table, and some are missing; sequencing was by immunoSEQ multiplex PCR. The sample records about 340,000 clones, roughly 8% being singletons. This entry belongs to a study of beta chain features in type 1 diabetes. The germline V gene encodes CDR1 SGHTA and CDR2 FQGNSA. The CDR3 consists of 18 residues. Trimming removed 0 bases at V and 0 bases at J, with 14 bases between. Over 95% purity was reached by all sorted populations. Study-wide results and caveats: Possible PCR preference for shorter templates applied equally to patients and controls.

Source material: central memory CD4+ T cells from blood. The gene calls are TRBV7-2 and TRBJ2-2; D not resolved. The sequence was obtained from a woman under 30 in good health. The CDR3 sequence is CASSLAPDRPANTGELFF. CDR3 DNA: TGTGCCAGCAGCTTAGCGCCCGACCGACCAGCGAACACCGGGGAGCTGTTTTTT.